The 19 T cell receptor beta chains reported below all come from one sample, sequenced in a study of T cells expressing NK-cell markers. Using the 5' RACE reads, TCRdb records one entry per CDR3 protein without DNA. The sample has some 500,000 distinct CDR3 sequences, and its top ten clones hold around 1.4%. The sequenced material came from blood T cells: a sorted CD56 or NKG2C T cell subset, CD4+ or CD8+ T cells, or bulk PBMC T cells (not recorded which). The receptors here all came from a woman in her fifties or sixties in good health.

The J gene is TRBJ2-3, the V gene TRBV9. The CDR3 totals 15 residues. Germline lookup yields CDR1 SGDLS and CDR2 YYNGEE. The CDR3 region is CASSVSLANTDTQYF.

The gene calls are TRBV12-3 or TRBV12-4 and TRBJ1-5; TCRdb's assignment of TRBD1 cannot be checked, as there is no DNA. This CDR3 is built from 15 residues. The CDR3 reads CASSWRQDSNQPQHF.

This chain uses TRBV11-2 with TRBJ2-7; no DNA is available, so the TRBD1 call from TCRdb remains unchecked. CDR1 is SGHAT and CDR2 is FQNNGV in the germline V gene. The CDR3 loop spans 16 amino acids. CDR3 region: CASSLDRHRDKGRQYF. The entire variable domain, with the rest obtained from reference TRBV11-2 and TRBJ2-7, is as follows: EAGVAQSPRYKIIEKRQSVAFWCNPISGHATLYWYQQILGQGPKLLIQFQNNGVVDDSQLPKDRFSAERLKGVDSTLKIQPAKLEDSAVYLCASSLDRHRDKGRQYFGPGTRLTVT.

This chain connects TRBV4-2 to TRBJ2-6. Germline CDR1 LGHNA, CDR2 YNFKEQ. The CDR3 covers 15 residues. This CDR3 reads CASSQTSSGANVLTF.

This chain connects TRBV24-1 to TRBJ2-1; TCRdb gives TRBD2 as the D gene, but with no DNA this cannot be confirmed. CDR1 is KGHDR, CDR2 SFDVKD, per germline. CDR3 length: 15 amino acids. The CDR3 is CATSRGALPHNEQFF.

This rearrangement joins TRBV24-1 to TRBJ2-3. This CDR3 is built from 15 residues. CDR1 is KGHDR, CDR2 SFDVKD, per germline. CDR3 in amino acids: CATSDFGPDTDTQYF.

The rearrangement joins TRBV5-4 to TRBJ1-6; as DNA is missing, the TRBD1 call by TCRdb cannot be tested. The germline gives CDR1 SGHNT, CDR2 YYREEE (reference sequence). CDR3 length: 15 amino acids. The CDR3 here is CASSWGGQEDSPLHF.

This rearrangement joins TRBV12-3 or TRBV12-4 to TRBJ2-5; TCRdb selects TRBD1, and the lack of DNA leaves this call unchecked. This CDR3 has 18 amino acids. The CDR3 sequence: CASSLLAPGERAKETQYF.

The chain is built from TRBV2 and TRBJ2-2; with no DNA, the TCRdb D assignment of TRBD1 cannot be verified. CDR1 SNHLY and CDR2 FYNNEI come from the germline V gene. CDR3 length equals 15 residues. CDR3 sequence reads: CASSHGQGGAGELFF.

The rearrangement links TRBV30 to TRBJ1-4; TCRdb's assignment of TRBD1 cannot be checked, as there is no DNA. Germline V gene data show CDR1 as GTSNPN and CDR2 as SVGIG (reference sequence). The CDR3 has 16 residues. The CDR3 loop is CAWSPLGGATNEKLFF.

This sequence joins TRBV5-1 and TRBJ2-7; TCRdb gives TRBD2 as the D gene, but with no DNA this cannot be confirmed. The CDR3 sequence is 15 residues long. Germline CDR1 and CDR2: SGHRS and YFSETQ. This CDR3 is CASSSGLVSGNEQYF.

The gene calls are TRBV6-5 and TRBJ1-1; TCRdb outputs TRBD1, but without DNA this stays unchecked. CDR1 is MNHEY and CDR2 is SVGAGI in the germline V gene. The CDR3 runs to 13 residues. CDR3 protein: CASTRGLNTEAFF.

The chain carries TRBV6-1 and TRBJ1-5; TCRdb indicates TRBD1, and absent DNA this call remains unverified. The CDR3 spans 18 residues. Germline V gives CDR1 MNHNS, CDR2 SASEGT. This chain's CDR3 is CASSEVPTGTYSNQPQHF.

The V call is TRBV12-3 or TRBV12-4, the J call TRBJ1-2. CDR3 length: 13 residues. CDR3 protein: CASRTGWGGGYTF.

CDR3 sequence reads: CASSFGISNQPQHF. The J gene is TRBJ1-5, the V gene TRBV12-3 or TRBV12-4. The CDR3 extends over 14 amino acids.

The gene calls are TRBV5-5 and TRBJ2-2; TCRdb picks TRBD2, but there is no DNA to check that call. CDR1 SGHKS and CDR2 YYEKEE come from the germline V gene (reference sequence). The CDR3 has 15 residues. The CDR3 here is CASGSAGPNTGELFF.

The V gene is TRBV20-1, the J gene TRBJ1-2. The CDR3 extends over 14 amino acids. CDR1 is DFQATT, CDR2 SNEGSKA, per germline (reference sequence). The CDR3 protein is CSAPTFEANYGYTF.

Here the CDR3 reads CASRATSGRAETQYF. The V call is TRBV2, the J call TRBJ2-5; TCRdb lists TRBD2, though no DNA is available to test this call. CDR3 length: 15 residues. Germline V CDR1 and CDR2: SNHLY, FYNNEI.

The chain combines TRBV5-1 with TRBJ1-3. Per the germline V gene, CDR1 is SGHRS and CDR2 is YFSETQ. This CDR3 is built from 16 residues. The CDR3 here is CASSLEGHSSGNTIYF.